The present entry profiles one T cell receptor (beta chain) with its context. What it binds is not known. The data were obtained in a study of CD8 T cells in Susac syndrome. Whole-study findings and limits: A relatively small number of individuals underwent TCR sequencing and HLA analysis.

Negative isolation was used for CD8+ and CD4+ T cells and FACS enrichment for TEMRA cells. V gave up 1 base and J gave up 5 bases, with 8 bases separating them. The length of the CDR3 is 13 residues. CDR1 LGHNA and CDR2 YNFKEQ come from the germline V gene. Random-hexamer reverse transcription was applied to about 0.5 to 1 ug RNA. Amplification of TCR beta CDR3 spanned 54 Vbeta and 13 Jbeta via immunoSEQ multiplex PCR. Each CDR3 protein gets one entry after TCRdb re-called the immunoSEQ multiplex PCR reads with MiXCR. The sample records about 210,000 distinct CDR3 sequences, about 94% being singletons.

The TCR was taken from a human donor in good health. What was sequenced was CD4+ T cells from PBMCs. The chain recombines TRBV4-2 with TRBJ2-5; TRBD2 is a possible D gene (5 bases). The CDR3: CASSQASGETQYF. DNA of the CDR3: TGTGCCAGCAGCCAAGCCTCGGGGGAGACCCAGTACTTC.